This T cell receptor beta chain was captured by sequencing in a study of cytomegalovirus exposure and HLA in healthy donors. PCR was performed using 60 Vbeta and 13 Jbeta primers. TCRdb's copy holds only in-frame clones and misses some; the assay was immunoSEQ multiplex PCR. The data show over 150,000 clones, around 68% seen once. Study-level results: The authors later linked a missense DCLRE1C variant to TCR beta V- and J-gene trimming. The authors listed around 150 TCR beta chains as cytomegalovirus-associated. As a later analysis revealed, most CMV-associated TCR beta chains appeared HLA-restricted. Beyond CMV serostatus, there was no information to go on about immune exposure.

Per the germline V gene, CDR1 is SGHDT and CDR2 is YYEEEE. CDR3 size: 17 residues. V lost 3 bases and J lost 0; bases outside the gene matches: 8. As to this clone: The antigen remains unidentified.

This TCR was sampled from a woman between 40 and 55 years old in good health and CMV-seropositive. Sequenced material: PBMCs. The chain recombines TRBV5-6 with TRBJ2-1; 8 nucleotides agree with TRBD2. The CDR3 DNA follows: TGTGCCAGCAGCTGGGCGGCGGGAGGCAACTCCTACAATGAGCAGTTCTTC. This translates into CASSWAAGGNSYNEQFF.